These T cell receptor beta chains were read from a single sample in a study of T cell responses to AZD1222 COVID-19 vaccine. The table came from immunoSEQ multiplex PCR; TCRdb's copy has only in-frame clones and leaves some out. The sample holds 100,000 to 140,000 clones, around 93% seen once. The sequencing here drew on peripheral blood, taken 28 days after the second AZD1222 dose. Receptors were obtained from an adult who received the AZD1222 COVID-19 vaccine. Both conserved end residues are part of each CDR3. The order of the fields is V gene, D gene, clone size, J gene, CDR3 protein, CDR3 DNA. D genes are given only for firm matches. The size entry is marked missing in some rows and otherwise reads once, few, many or a size class.

v_call: TRBV7-2
d_call: -
clone_size: once
j_call: TRBJ2-5
cdr3_aa: CASRDNGETQYF
cdr3_nt: TGTGCCAGCAGAGACAACGGGGAGACCCAGTACTTC

v_call: TRBV9
d_call: -
clone_size: -
j_call: TRBJ1-2
cdr3_aa: CASSVRQAANYGYTF
cdr3_nt: TGTGCCAGCAGCGTACGACAGGCAGCTAACTATGGCTACACCTTC

v_call: TRBV11-2
d_call: -
clone_size: -
j_call: TRBJ2-5
cdr3_aa: CASSIGETQYF
cdr3_nt: TGTGCCAGCAGCATAGGAGAGACCCAGTACTTC

v_call: TRBV5-6
d_call: -
clone_size: -
j_call: TRBJ2-1
cdr3_aa: CASSPISAAYNEQFF
cdr3_nt: TGTGCCAGCAGCCCTATTTCAGCGGCTTACAATGAGCAGTTCTTC

v_call: TRBV2
d_call: TRBD1
clone_size: -
j_call: TRBJ2-3
cdr3_aa: CASSSTGTDTQYF
cdr3_nt: TGTGCCAGCAGTTCGACAGGGACAGATACGCAGTATTTT

v_call: TRBV29-1
d_call: TRBD1
clone_size: -
j_call: TRBJ1-6
cdr3_aa: CSVGSGTGGSPLHF
cdr3_nt: TGCAGCGTTGGTTCAGGGACAGGGGGTTCACCCCTCCACTTT

v_call: TRBV6-5
d_call: -
clone_size: -
j_call: TRBJ1-1
cdr3_aa: CATSTGLGNTEAFF
cdr3_nt: TGTGCCACCAGTACAGGGCTCGGGAACACTGAAGCTTTCTTT

v_call: TRBV19
d_call: -
clone_size: few
j_call: TRBJ1-5
cdr3_aa: CASSTDSFSQPQHF
cdr3_nt: TGTGCCAGTAGTACCGACAGTTTCAGTCAGCCCCAGCATTTT

v_call: TRBV5-5
d_call: -
clone_size: -
j_call: TRBJ2-2
cdr3_aa: CASSLKGGLDGELFF
cdr3_nt: TGTGCCAGCAGCCTGAAGGGGGGGCTTGACGGGGAGCTGTTTTTT

v_call: TRBV15
d_call: -
clone_size: -
j_call: TRBJ1-3
cdr3_aa: CATSRDQRAQGGNTIYF
cdr3_nt: TGTGCCACCAGCAGAGATCAACGGGCACAGGGAGGAAACACCATATATTTT

v_call: TRBV5-6
d_call: TRBD1
clone_size: -
j_call: TRBJ1-1
cdr3_aa: CASSLERGTGRAFF
cdr3_nt: TGTGCCAGCAGCTTGGAGCGAGGGACAGGGCGAGCTTTCTTT

v_call: TRBV28
d_call: TRBD1
clone_size: -
j_call: TRBJ1-5
cdr3_aa: CASSGGGDSHQPQHF
cdr3_nt: TGTGCCAGCAGTGGCGGTGGGGACAGCCATCAGCCCCAGCATTTT

v_call: TRBV6-2/TRBV6-3
d_call: -
clone_size: -
j_call: TRBJ2-1
cdr3_aa: CASSLNRAAWTYNEQFF
cdr3_nt: TGTGCCAGCAGCCTCAACCGGGCAGCCTGGACCTACAATGAGCAGTTCTTC

v_call: TRBV10-3
d_call: TRBD1
clone_size: -
j_call: TRBJ1-4
cdr3_aa: CAITAGGTNEKLFF
cdr3_nt: TGTGCCATCACTGCAGGGGGAACTAATGAAAAACTGTTTTTT

v_call: TRBV7-8
d_call: -
clone_size: -
j_call: TRBJ2-7
cdr3_aa: CASSLGRWARLADEQYF
cdr3_nt: TGTGCCAGCAGCTTAGGACGATGGGCTAGATTGGCGGACGAGCAGTACTTC

v_call: TRBV19
d_call: -
clone_size: -
j_call: TRBJ1-1
cdr3_aa: CASSPQHPNTEAFF
cdr3_nt: TGTGCCAGTAGTCCACAACACCCGAACACTGAAGCTTTCTTT

v_call: TRBV5-1
d_call: -
clone_size: -
j_call: TRBJ1-3
cdr3_aa: CASSLQGQPGSGNTIYF
cdr3_nt: TGCGCCAGCAGCTTGCAGGGGCAACCCGGCTCTGGAAACACCATATATTTT

v_call: TRBV9
d_call: -
clone_size: -
j_call: TRBJ2-3
cdr3_aa: CASSATGPPTDTQYF
cdr3_nt: TGTGCCAGCAGCGCTACGGGTCCCCCAACAGATACGCAGTATTTT

v_call: TRBV27
d_call: TRBD2
clone_size: -
j_call: TRBJ2-2
cdr3_aa: CASSSVAGVSTGELFF
cdr3_nt: TGTGCCAGCAGTTCTGTAGCGGGAGTATCTACCGGGGAGCTGTTTTTT

v_call: TRBV10-3
d_call: -
clone_size: few
j_call: TRBJ1-2
cdr3_aa: CAISEGARERGYTF
cdr3_nt: TGTGCCATCAGTGAGGGGGCCAGGGAGAGAGGCTACACCTTC

v_call: TRBV5-1
d_call: TRBD1
clone_size: -
j_call: TRBJ1-4
cdr3_aa: CASSGTGTTNEKLFF
cdr3_nt: TGCGCCAGCAGCGGGACAGGAACAACTAATGAAAAACTGTTTTTT

v_call: TRBV3-1/TRBV3-2
d_call: -
clone_size: -
j_call: TRBJ2-5
cdr3_aa: CASSQEGDAAQYF
cdr3_nt: TGTGCCAGCAGCCAAGAGGGGGATGCGGCCCAGTACTTC

v_call: TRBV5-4
d_call: -
clone_size: -
j_call: TRBJ1-5
cdr3_aa: CASSLDRQPQHF
cdr3_nt: TGTGCCAGCAGCTTGGATCGCCAGCCCCAGCATTTT

v_call: TRBV10-3
d_call: -
clone_size: -
j_call: TRBJ2-3
cdr3_aa: CAISEALQVASTDTQYF
cdr3_nt: TGTGCCATCAGTGAGGCACTACAGGTAGCTAGCACAGATACGCAGTATTTT

v_call: TRBV5-1
d_call: -
clone_size: -
j_call: TRBJ1-2
cdr3_aa: CASSPNTYGYTF
cdr3_nt: TGCGCCAGCAGTCCAAACACCTATGGCTACACCTTC

v_call: TRBV27
d_call: -
clone_size: -
j_call: TRBJ2-5
cdr3_aa: CASSNRFAGHQETQYF
cdr3_nt: TGTGCCAGCAGTAACAGGTTTGCGGGGCACCAAGAGACCCAGTACTTC

v_call: TRBV5-1
d_call: -
clone_size: -
j_call: TRBJ1-1
cdr3_aa: CASSHTSNTEAFF
cdr3_nt: TGCGCCAGCAGTCACACCTCGAACACTGAAGCTTTCTTT

v_call: TRBV14
d_call: -
clone_size: -
j_call: TRBJ1-1
cdr3_aa: CASSQEYESSEAFF
cdr3_nt: TGTGCCAGCAGCCAAGAATATGAGAGCAGCGAAGCTTTCTTT

v_call: TRBV5-8
d_call: -
clone_size: -
j_call: TRBJ2-6
cdr3_aa: CASSLRALTGANVLTF
cdr3_nt: TGTGCCAGCAGCTTGAGGGCCTTGACAGGGGCCAACGTCCTGACTTTC

v_call: TRBV11-1
d_call: -
clone_size: -
j_call: TRBJ1-6
cdr3_aa: CASSRRGANSPLHF
cdr3_nt: TGTGCCAGCAGCCGACGGGGGGCCAATTCACCCCTCCACTTT

v_call: TRBV3-1/TRBV3-2
d_call: -
clone_size: -
j_call: TRBJ2-7
cdr3_aa: CASSQGARSEQYF
cdr3_nt: TGTGCCAGCAGCCAAGGTGCGCGCAGCGAGCAGTACTTC

v_call: TRBV5-4
d_call: -
clone_size: -
j_call: TRBJ1-4
cdr3_aa: CASRYKPNEKLFF
cdr3_nt: TGTGCCAGCAGATACAAACCCAATGAAAAACTGTTTTTT

v_call: TRBV10-3
d_call: -
clone_size: -
j_call: TRBJ2-5
cdr3_aa: CAISGTGVQETQYF
cdr3_nt: TGTGCCATCAGTGGGACCGGGGTACAAGAGACCCAGTACTTC

v_call: TRBV5-1
d_call: TRBD1
clone_size: -
j_call: TRBJ2-3
cdr3_aa: CASSLGQSGTGRTDTQYF
cdr3_nt: TGCGCCAGCAGCTTGGGTCAATCCGGGACAGGGCGCACAGATACGCAGTATTTT

v_call: TRBV14
d_call: -
clone_size: -
j_call: TRBJ1-1
cdr3_aa: CASSQDLAGTEAFF
cdr3_nt: TGTGCCAGCAGCCAAGATCTCGCGGGGACTGAAGCTTTCTTT

v_call: TRBV7-2
d_call: -
clone_size: -
j_call: TRBJ1-2
cdr3_aa: CASSLGLGASNYGYTF
cdr3_nt: TGTGCCAGCAGCTTGGGGTTAGGAGCGTCTAACTATGGCTACACCTTC

v_call: TRBV28
d_call: TRBD1
clone_size: -
j_call: TRBJ1-5
cdr3_aa: CASTLSGGWSNQPQHF
cdr3_nt: TGTGCCAGCACACTCTCAGGGGGCTGGAGCAATCAGCCCCAGCATTTT

v_call: TRBV19
d_call: -
clone_size: -
j_call: TRBJ2-4
cdr3_aa: CASSMNSRISKNIQYF
cdr3_nt: TGTGCCAGTAGTATGAACAGCAGGATATCCAAAAACATTCAGTACTTC

v_call: TRBV27
d_call: -
clone_size: few
j_call: TRBJ1-1
cdr3_aa: CASSYDSGTEAFF
cdr3_nt: TGTGCCAGCAGTTATGACAGTGGCACTGAAGCTTTCTTT

v_call: TRBV29-1
d_call: TRBD1
clone_size: -
j_call: TRBJ1-1
cdr3_aa: CSVQGQGAEAFF
cdr3_nt: TGCAGCGTTCAAGGACAGGGGGCTGAAGCTTTCTTT

v_call: TRBV24-1
d_call: -
clone_size: -
j_call: TRBJ2-3
cdr3_aa: CATGTGTDTQYF
cdr3_nt: TGTGCCACCGGGACGGGCACAGATACGCAGTATTTT

v_call: TRBV28
d_call: -
clone_size: -
j_call: TRBJ2-3
cdr3_aa: CASSFTGYSTDTQYF
cdr3_nt: TGTGCCAGCAGTTTTACAGGGTATAGCACAGATACGCAGTATTTT

v_call: TRBV4-1
d_call: TRBD2
clone_size: -
j_call: TRBJ2-3
cdr3_aa: CASSQHSGTSTDTQYF
cdr3_nt: TGCGCCAGCAGCCAACATAGCGGGACTAGCACAGATACGCAGTATTTT

v_call: TRBV9
d_call: TRBD2
clone_size: -
j_call: TRBJ2-1
cdr3_aa: CASSGGSTGGYNEQFF
cdr3_nt: TGTGCCAGCAGCGGTGGCTCTACGGGGGGATACAATGAGCAGTTCTTC

v_call: TRBV7-2
d_call: TRBD2
clone_size: -
j_call: TRBJ2-5
cdr3_aa: CASSTQTSDGGTQYF
cdr3_nt: TGTGCCAGCAGCACACAGACTAGCGACGGTGGGACCCAGTACTTC

v_call: TRBV6-5
d_call: -
clone_size: -
j_call: TRBJ1-1
cdr3_aa: CASSRTSNTDAFF
cdr3_nt: TGTGCCAGCAGTCGGACGTCGAACACTGACGCTTTCTTT

v_call: TRBV7-3
d_call: -
clone_size: -
j_call: TRBJ2-6
cdr3_aa: CASSAKSRGSGANVLTF
cdr3_nt: TGTGCCAGCAGCGCCAAGTCCAGGGGATCCGGGGCCAACGTCCTGACTTTC

v_call: TRBV3-1/TRBV3-2
d_call: -
clone_size: few
j_call: TRBJ2-1
cdr3_aa: CASTFTRGGTYNEQFF
cdr3_nt: TGTGCCAGCACATTTACCAGGGGGGGCACCTACAATGAGCAGTTCTTC

v_call: TRBV25-1
d_call: -
clone_size: -
j_call: TRBJ2-2
cdr3_aa: CASSEWGRNTGELFF
cdr3_nt: TGTGCCAGCAGTGAGTGGGGAAGGAACACCGGGGAGCTGTTTTTT